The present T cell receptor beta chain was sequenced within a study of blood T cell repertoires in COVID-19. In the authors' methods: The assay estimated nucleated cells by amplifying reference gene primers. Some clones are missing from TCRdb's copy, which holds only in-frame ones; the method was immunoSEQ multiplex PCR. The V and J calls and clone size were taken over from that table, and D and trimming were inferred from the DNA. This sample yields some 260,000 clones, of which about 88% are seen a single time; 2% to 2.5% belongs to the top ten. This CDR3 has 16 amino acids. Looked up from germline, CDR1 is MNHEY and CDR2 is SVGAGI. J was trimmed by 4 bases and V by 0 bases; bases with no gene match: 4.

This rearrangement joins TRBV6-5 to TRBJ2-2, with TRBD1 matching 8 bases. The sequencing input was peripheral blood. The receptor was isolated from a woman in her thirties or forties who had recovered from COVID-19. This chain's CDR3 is CASSYSDRAGTGELFF. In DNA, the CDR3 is TGTGCCAGCAGTTACTCGGACAGGGCGGGCACCGGGGAGCTGTTTTTT.